This is a list of T cell receptor beta chains from one sample in a study of T cell changes during pregnancy in multiple sclerosis. Sequenced by immunoSEQ multiplex PCR; TCRdb stores in-frame clones only, minus some. The repertoire holds tens of thousands of clones, with 90% as singletons. The material was CD8+ T cells from peripheral blood mononuclear cells, obtained before pregnancy. The receptors were gathered from a female donor with multiple sclerosis, enrolled in a pregnancy study. The CDR3 runs from the conserved cysteine through the conserved F or W. The D gene is left open where the match is weak. The size entry is marked missing in some rows and otherwise reads once, few, many or a size class.

size	D	J	V	CDR3	DNA
NA	NA	TRBJ2-7	TRBV9	CASSVDGHAYEQYF	TGTGCCAGCAGCGTAGACGGTCACGCCTACGAGCAGTACTTC
NA	NA	TRBJ1-1	TRBV11-2	CASSFSRGGTEAFF	TGTGCCAGCAGCTTTTCAAGGGGTGGGACTGAAGCTTTCTTT
NA	TRBD2	TRBJ2-5	TRBV19	CASSIVLAGETEETQYF	TGTGCCAGTAGTATAGTACTAGCGGGGGAAACGGAAGAGACCCAGTACTTC
NA	TRBD1	TRBJ2-7	TRBV7-2	CASSLPPWDRGKFEQYF	TGTGCCAGCAGCTTACCCCCCTGGGACAGGGGGAAGTTCGAGCAGTACTTC
NA	TRBD2	TRBJ2-7	TRBV5-6	CASSPGSGSGGFFYEQYF	TGTGCCAGCAGCCCAGGATCGGGTAGCGGGGGATTCTTTTACGAGCAGTACTTC
NA	TRBD2	TRBJ2-4	TRBV9	CASSVGGGRNIQYF	TGTGCCAGCAGCGTAGGGGGGGGACGGAACATTCAGTACTTC
NA	NA	TRBJ2-5	TRBV19	CASSIGTANQETQYF	TGTGCCAGTAGTATAGGGACAGCTAACCAAGAGACCCAGTACTTC
once	TRBD1	TRBJ2-4	TRBV7-8	CASSLVGQGGNIQYF	TGTGCCAGCAGCTTAGTGGGACAGGGAGGAAACATTCAGTACTTC
NA	NA	TRBJ1-1	TRBV5-5	CASSSRTRITEAFF	TGTGCCAGCAGCTCGAGAACCAGGATCACTGAAGCTTTCTTT
NA	NA	TRBJ1-2	TRBV19	CASRTGRAAEGTF	TGTGCCAGTAGGACTGGCAGGGCCGCGGAGGGCACCTTC
NA	NA	TRBJ2-4	TRBV27	CANQTGQYF	TGTGCCAACCAGACAGGCCAGTACTTC
NA	NA	TRBJ2-1	TRBV6-6	CASSSDEQFF	TGTGCCAGCAGCTCGGATGAGCAGTTCTTC
once	TRBD2	TRBJ2-3	TRBV11-2	CASIPLAGDTDTQYF	TGTGCCAGCATCCCACTAGCGGGGGATACAGATACGCAGTATTTT
NA	TRBD1	TRBJ2-1	TRBV4-3	CASSQGTGGNEQFF	TGCGCCAGCAGCCAAGGGACAGGCGGCAATGAGCAGTTCTTC
NA	TRBD2	TRBJ2-7	TRBV13	CASSLAGLAGSKYEQYF	TGTGCCAGCAGCTTAGCGGGGCTAGCGGGGAGTAAGTACGAGCAGTACTTC
once	NA	TRBJ1-1	TRBV7-9	CASSPGTDYDTEAFF	TGTGCCAGCAGCCCTGGGACGGACTATGACACTGAAGCTTTCTTT
NA	NA	TRBJ2-1	TRBV6-5	CASSPTGFEQFF	TGTGCCAGCAGTCCAACAGGGTTTGAGCAGTTCTTC
NA	NA	TRBJ2-7	TRBV19	CASSMTGTSYEQYF	TGTGCCAGTAGTATGACAGGTACCTCCTACGAGCAGTACTTC
NA	NA	TRBJ2-2	TRBV15	CATSRGRGGTGELFF	TGTGCCACCAGCAGGGGCAGGGGTGGCACCGGGGAGCTGTTTTTT
NA	TRBD1	TRBJ2-7	TRBV2	CASRRTGLEQYF	TGTGCCAGCAGGAGGACAGGGCTCGAGCAGTACTTC
NA	TRBD1	TRBJ1-2	TRBV7-9	CASSLGQGRTFYGYTF	TGTGCCAGCAGCCTCGGACAGGGCCGAACCTTCTATGGCTACACCTTC
NA	TRBD1	TRBJ1-1	TRBV5-8	CANQPEVAHRGMNTEAFF	TGTGCCAACCAACCTGAGGTTGCGCACAGGGGGATGAACACTGAAGCTTTCTTT
NA	NA	TRBJ2-2	TRBV11-1	CASSLAPAGELFF	TGTGCCAGCAGCTTAGCGCCGGCCGGGGAGCTGTTTTTT
NA	TRBD2	TRBJ2-3	TRBV2	CASSEDVTSGGRTDTQYF	TGTGCCAGCAGTGAAGACGTAACTAGCGGGGGGCGGACAGATACGCAGTATTTT
NA	TRBD1	TRBJ2-2	TRBV9	CASRGAGTGSGELFF	TGTGCCAGCAGAGGGGCCGGGACAGGGTCCGGGGAGCTGTTTTTT
NA	TRBD1	TRBJ1-1	TRBV4-3	CASSETGVKAFF	TGCGCCAGCAGCGAAACAGGGGTGAAAGCTTTCTTT
NA	NA	TRBJ1-1	TRBV15	CATSSLGGTEAFF	TGTGCCACCAGCAGCCTCGGGGGAACTGAAGCTTTCTTT
NA	TRBD1	TRBJ1-1	TRBV7-6	CASSLEAGGVFGNTEAFF	TGTGCCAGCAGCTTAGAAGCAGGGGGCGTTTTTGGTAACACTGAAGCTTTCTTT
NA	NA	TRBJ1-2	TRBV30	CAWGRGNYTF	TGTGCCTGGGGCAGGGGAAACTACACCTTC
NA	NA	TRBJ2-7	TRBV12-5	CAILQADSPYEQYF	TGTGCTATCCTCCAGGCGGACAGCCCCTACGAGCAGTACTTC
NA	NA	TRBJ1-1	TRBV20-1	CSVFEVPEAFF	TGCAGTGTTTTCGAGGTGCCTGAAGCTTTCTTT
NA	TRBD1	TRBJ1-6	TRBV18	CASSPPSGQGRPSSYNSPLHF	TGTGCCAGCTCACCACCTTCGGGACAGGGCCGACCGAGCTCCTATAATTCACCCCTCCACTTT
NA	NA	TRBJ2-2	TRBV6-5	CASRHGGTGELFF	TGTGCCAGCCGACACGGAGGGACCGGGGAGCTGTTTTTT
NA	TRBD2	TRBJ2-5	TRBV7-2	CASSLVGGAQETQYF	TGTGCCAGCAGCTTGGTCGGGGGGGCCCAAGAGACCCAGTACTTC
NA	TRBD1	TRBJ1-2	TRBV9	CASSASGQGAYGYTF	TGTGCCAGCAGCGCCTCGGGACAGGGAGCTTATGGCTACACCTTC
NA	TRBD1	TRBJ1-1	TRBV30	CAGGQGLTEAFF	TGTGCTGGGGGACAGGGCCTCACTGAGGCTTTCTTT
NA	TRBD2	TRBJ2-2	TRBV18	CASSPPELAENTGELFF	TGTGCCAGCTCACCCCCCGAGCTAGCGGAGAACACCGGGGAGCTGTTTTTT
NA	NA	TRBJ1-2	TRBV11-2	CASSSRGFLQYGYTF	TGTGCCAGCAGCTCTAGAGGTTTTTTGCAGTATGGCTACACCTTC
NA	TRBD1	TRBJ1-5	TRBV19	CASRETDRAEQPQHF	TGTGCCAGTAGGGAAACTGACAGGGCTGAACAGCCCCAGCATTTT
few	TRBD1	TRBJ1-2	TRBV4-3	CASSHGQGYGGYTF	TGCGCCAGCAGCCACGGACAGGGATATGGCGGCTACACCTTC
NA	NA	TRBJ1-5	TRBV2	CASSPLNQPQHF	TGTGCCAGCAGTCCACTAAATCAGCCCCAGCATTTT
NA	TRBD1	TRBJ1-1	TRBV5-4	CASSYGTGSTEAFF	TGTGCCAGCAGCTATGGGACAGGGAGCACTGAAGCTTTCTTT
NA	NA	TRBJ1-4	TRBV7-8	CASSALRANEKLFF	TGTGCCAGCAGCGCCCTCCGGGCTAATGAAAAACTGTTTTTT
once	NA	TRBJ2-1	TRBV2	CASSEGPHPFF	TGTGCCAGCAGTGAAGGGCCCCACCCGTTCTTC
NA	NA	TRBJ2-5	TRBV4-3	CASSQGDWRAQETQYF	TGCGCCAGCAGCCAAGGGGACTGGAGGGCCCAAGAGACCCAGTACTTC
NA	TRBD2	TRBJ2-1	TRBV9	CASSVSGGANEQFF	TGTGCCAGCAGCGTATCCGGGGGGGCCAATGAGCAGTTCTTC
NA	TRBD2	TRBJ2-3	TRBV11-2	CASSWTSGATDTQYF	TGTGCCAGCAGCTGGACTAGCGGGGCCACAGATACGCAGTATTTT
NA	NA	TRBJ1-2	TRBV6-5	CASSYYGREGYTF	TGTGCCAGCAGTTACTACGGACGGGAGGGCTACACCTTC
NA	TRBD2	TRBJ2-7	TRBV4-2	CASSQSVSGGSEQYF	TGTGCCAGCAGCCAGTCGGTGTCGGGGGGGTCCGAGCAGTACTTC
NA	NA	TRBJ1-1	TRBV25-1	CASSEYFPDSFTEAFF	TGTGCCAGCAGTGAATATTTCCCGGACAGCTTCACTGAAGCTTTCTTT
NA	NA	TRBJ1-1	TRBV7-2	CASSPTLTENTEAFF	TGTGCCAGCAGCCCCACCCTGACAGAGAACACTGAAGCTTTCTTT
NA	NA	TRBJ2-5	TRBV9	CASSGGQFKETQYF	TGTGCCAGCAGTGGCGGACAGTTTAAAGAGACCCAGTACTTC
NA	TRBD2	TRBJ2-3	TRBV5-1	CASSLERGGVDTQYF	TGCGCCAGCAGCTTGGAACGGGGGGGGGTAGATACGCAGTATTTT
few	NA	TRBJ2-7	TRBV14	CASSDDEGGDYYEQYF	TGTGCCAGCAGCGACGACGAGGGGGGGGACTACTACGAGCAGTACTTC
NA	NA	TRBJ2-7	TRBV13	CASSSRQEQYF	TGTGCCAGCAGCTCACGACAGGAGCAGTACTTC